What follows are 23 T cell receptor beta chains derived from one specimen sequenced in a study of T cell repertoires in cytomegalovirus infection. Via MiXCR, TCRdb re-called the reads, giving one row per CDR3 protein. The table includes about 700,000 distinct CDR3 sequences, about 33% detected once. These receptors' targets are unknown. This specimen consisted of cultured PBMCs, obtained from culture after CMV antigen stimulation. These receptors were taken from a human donor in good health (CMV status not recorded). Some clones in this sample may be carry-over from other donors' samples.

The chain uses TRBV10-3 and TRBJ2-7, with TRBD1 matching over 11 bases. The CDR3 totals 13 residues. The germline V gene encodes CDR1 ENHRY and CDR2 SYGVKD. The V segment lost 7 bases and the J segment 3 bases; nucleotides outside the gene matches: 2. Here the CDR3 DNA reads TGTGCCATCAAAGGGACAGGGGGCTACGAGCAGTACTTC. Residues: CAIKGTGGYEQYF.

The chain recombines TRBV5-1 with TRBJ2-7; the D gene is possibly TRBD2 (5 bases). V was cut by 6 bases and J by 0 bases, with 13 bases left in between. Germline V gene data show CDR1 as SGHRS and CDR2 as YFSETQ. CDR3 length: 14 amino acids. The CDR3 DNA reads TGCGCCAGCAAGTCGAGGGTTGGCTCCTACGAGCAGTACTTC. Amino acid sequence: CASKSRVGSYEQYF.

The J gene is TRBJ2-1, the V gene TRBV12-3 or TRBV12-4; 7 bases fit TRBD1. This CDR3 spans 14 amino acids. J gave up 5 bases and V 7 bases, and 8 bases lay outside the gene matches. In DNA, the CDR3 is TGTGCCAGCACTCTCCGGGACAGCCACAATGAGCAGTTCTTC. Translating it yields CASTLRDSHNEQFF.

The chain links TRBV28 to TRBJ1-5; no firm D call. Germline values: CDR1 MDHEN, CDR2 SYDVKM. The CDR3 extends over 19 amino acids. V gave up 3 bases and J gave up 0 bases, with 21 bases separating them. DNA of the CDR3: TGTGCCAGCAGTTTCCACCGACCTCTCGGAGTTTATAGCAATCAGCCCCAGCATTTT. This encodes CASSFHRPLGVYSNQPQHF.

The chain combines TRBV20-1 with TRBJ2-7; no definite D call. The CDR3 totals 13 residues. Per the germline V gene, CDR1 is DFQATT and CDR2 is SNEGSKA (reference sequence). V was cut by 3 bases and J by 5 bases, with 14 bases left in between. CDR3 sequence (DNA): TGCAGTGCTAGGCTCCCTGGTTTCCACGAGCAGTACTTC. Amino acid sequence: CSARLPGFHEQYF.

The rearrangement links TRBV6-5 to TRBJ1-2; D gene uncertain. Germline V CDR1 and CDR2: MNHEY, SVGAGI. Trimming took off 8 bases at V and 0 bases at J, with 10 bases between the two ends. The CDR3 loop spans 13 amino acids. As DNA, the CDR3 is TGTGCCAGCCAGCACCCGGCTAACTATGGCTACACCTTC. Residues: CASQHPANYGYTF.

This clonotype has ten or more counts. In nucleotides, the CDR3 is TGTGCCAGCAGCTTAGGAGGTAGCGGGGTTGAGCAGTTCTTC. Residues: CASSLGGSGVEQFF. This sequence joins TRBV7-2 and TRBJ2-1; 8 positions agree with TRBD2. V trimming: 1 base; J trimming: 9 bases; junction bases outside the gene matches: 5. This CDR3 spans 14 amino acids. CDR1 and CDR2 from the germline V gene are SGHTA and FQGNSA.

The CDR3 region has the DNA TGCAGTGCTAGACTCCCAGCGGGAGGTCGTGAGACCCAGTACTTC. This sequence encodes CSARLPAGGRETQYF. The V call is TRBV20-1, the J call TRBJ2-5, with 9 bases that match TRBD2. This CDR3 has 15 residues. Germline lookup yields CDR1 DFQATT and CDR2 SNEGSKA (reference sequence). The junction had 9 bases not matched to a gene; V was cut back by 2 bases and J by 5 bases.

The chain combines TRBV7-2 with TRBJ2-7; 7 bases agree with TRBD1. The J segment lost 2 bases and the V segment lost 7 bases, leaving 8 bases of the junction unmatched. From germline, CDR1 is SGHTA and CDR2 FQGNSA. The CDR3 spans 14 residues. CDR3 sequence: CASTERQGPYEQYF. For the CDR3, the DNA is TGTGCCAGCACCGAACGACAGGGCCCCTACGAGCAGTACTTC.

This chain connects TRBV29-1 to TRBJ2-1; D is undetermined. Germline values: CDR1 SQVTM, CDR2 ANQGSEA. Trimming removed 7 bases at V and 5 bases at J, with 18 bases between. The CDR3 has 14 residues. CDR3 loop: CSDSTAKKNNEQFF. As DNA, the CDR3 is TGCAGCGACTCGACCGCCAAAAAGAACAATGAGCAGTTCTTC.

The chain couples TRBV2 to TRBJ1-6; no reliable D call. CDR3 size: 15 residues. V lost 6 bases and J lost 3, with 12 bases in between. From germline, CDR1 is SNHLY and CDR2 FYNNEI. The CDR3 loop reads CASSGRLDYNSPLHF. The CDR3 DNA is TGTGCCAGCAGCGGACGGTTGGACTATAATTCACCCCTCCACTTT.

The CDR3 loop reads CASSDTEAVADTQYF. CDR3 coding DNA: TGTGCCAGCAGTGATACAGAAGCGGTCGCAGATACGCAGTATTTT. The chain couples TRBV6-1 to TRBJ2-3, with a possible D match to TRBD2 (5 bases). This CDR3 contains 15 residues. Deletions cut 3 bases from V and 4 bases from J, with 14 bases between. The germline CDR1 and CDR2 sequences are MNHNS and SASEGT.

This clonotype came up a few times. V gene TRBV12-3 or TRBV12-4 combines with J gene TRBJ2-1; tentatively, D is TRBD1 or TRBD2 (7 bases each). This CDR3 region has 16 residues. Trimming shortened V by 3 bases and J by 2 bases, and 14 bases separated the two germline ends. In nucleotides, the CDR3 is TGTGCCAGCAGTTTCGGGGAGGGGGCGGCCTACAATGAGCAGTTCTTC. It translates to CASSFGEGAAYNEQFF.

This clonotype occurred many times. The V call is TRBV7-2, the J call TRBJ1-5; D not certain. V lost 5 bases and J 3 bases, leaving 14 bases between the germline ends. The germline CDR1 and CDR2 sequences are SGHTA and FQGNSA. CDR3 length equals 15 residues. CDR3: CASSASMLDNQPQHF. DNA for the CDR3: TGTGCCAGCAGCGCCTCGATGTTGGACAATCAGCCCCAGCATTTT.

This clonotype was seen a handful of times. This chain links TRBV20-1 with TRBJ2-7, with 10 bases aligning to TRBD2. The J segment lost 6 bases and the V segment lost 3 bases, leaving 8 bases of the junction unmatched. CDR3 size: 14 residues. From germline, CDR1 is DFQATT and CDR2 SNEGSKA (reference sequence). The CDR3 bases are TGCAGTGCTAGTTCCGGGACTAGCGTCGGCGAGCAGTACTTC. Translated, it gives CSASSGTSVGEQYF.

The chain recombines TRBV18 with TRBJ1-6, with D possibly being TRBD1 (5 bases). The CDR3 has 16 residues. Trimming took off 2 bases at V and 8 bases at J, with 16 bases between the two ends. Germline assignment: CDR1 KGHSH and CDR2 LQKENI. The DNA of the CDR3 is TGTGCCAGCTCACCAGGGACCCCGGGATCGCATTCACCCCTCCACTTT. Its protein is CASSPGTPGSHSPLHF.

The gene calls are TRBV7-9 and TRBJ2-3, with 7 bases aligning to TRBD2. This CDR3 has 15 residues. Trimming cost V 5 bases and J 2 bases; bases outside gene matches: 7. The germline V gene has CDR1 SEHNR and CDR2 FQNEAQ (reference sequence). The DNA of the CDR3 is TGTGCCAGCAGCCCCAGGGCGGGAGTCACAGATACGCAGTATTTT. Amino acids: CASSPRAGVTDTQYF.

Ten or more counts support this clonotype. The chain employs TRBV7-2 and TRBJ1-1, with D possibly TRBD1 on 5 matching bases. The germline V gene encodes CDR1 SGHTA and CDR2 FQGNSA. Between the trimmed V and J ends, which lost 2 bases and 4 bases, there was a span of 8 bases. CDR3 length: 13 residues. The CDR3 DNA reads as TGTGCCAGCAGCTTATATGGGACCACTGAAGCTTTCTTT. It yields the protein CASSLYGTTEAFF.

This clonotype was detected a few times. The J gene is TRBJ2-7, the V gene TRBV7-2; the D is unclear. V lost 0 bases to trimming and J lost 3 bases, with 3 bases between them. CDR1 and CDR2 from the germline V gene are SGHTA and FQGNSA. This CDR3 comprises 12 residues. For the CDR3, the DNA is TGTGCCAGCAGCTTAGCGTACTACGAGCAGTACTTC. Residues: CASSLAYYEQYF.

This clonotype was observed a few times. This chain uses TRBV12-3 or TRBV12-4 with TRBJ1-6; D not certain. The CDR3 contains 17 residues. V was shortened by 3 bases and J by 4 bases, with 16 bases between the two germline ends. The CDR3 reads CASSFRSGIKYNSPLHF. Written as DNA, the CDR3 is TGTGCCAGCAGTTTCCGGTCTGGGATAAAATATAATTCACCCCTCCACTTT.

This clonotype has more than one count but fewer than ten. This chain uses TRBV12-3 or TRBV12-4 with TRBJ1-2, with D possibly matching TRBD1 (5 bases). V was trimmed by 3 bases and J by 4 bases, leaving 9 bases between them. The length of the CDR3 is 13 residues. Here the CDR3 reads CASSFEGPYGYTF. DNA of the CDR3: TGTGCCAGCAGTTTCGAGGGGCCCTATGGCTACACCTTC.

CDR3 in DNA: TGTGCCAGCAGTGAACGGACAGGGTGGATCGATGAGCAGTTCTTC. The encoded protein is CASSERTGWIDEQFF. The chain links TRBV6-1 to TRBJ2-1; 8 nucleotides align to TRBD1. V lost 2 bases and J lost 8; bases outside the gene matches: 8. CDR1 and CDR2 from the germline V gene are MNHNS and SASEGT. This CDR3 region has 15 residues.

This clonotype showed up just a few times. The chain has TRBV6-1 and TRBJ1-5; no definite D call. V lost 3 bases, J lost 2 bases, and 8 bases lay in between. The CDR3 has 14 residues. Per germline, CDR1 MNHNS and CDR2 SASEGT. CDR3 coding DNA: TGTGCCAGCAGTGACTCCGGGGGCAATCAGCCCCAGCATTTT. Its protein is CASSDSGGNQPQHF.